This TCR beta chain was sequenced for a study of shared clonotypes between healthy human individuals. Replicate PCRs run on sorted subsets employed 200 ng DNA, approximately 30,000 T cell genomes. In the original workflow: As immunoSEQ supplied junction-only sequences (without quality scores), filtering differed. Only in-frame clones appear in the TCRdb table, and some are missing; sequencing was by immunoSEQ multiplex PCR. V and J calls and clone size are copied from that table; D and trimming were computed from the DNA. The sample lists around 2,000,000 clones; over 85% were seen once. The CDR3 runs 15 residues. Trimming took off 2 bases at V and 0 bases at J, with 11 bases between the two ends. Germline CDR1 is KGHSH and CDR2 is LQKENI.

The genes are TRBV18 and TRBJ2-7; TRBD1 might be the D (6 bases). The TCR sequence derives from a man aged 18 to 30 in good health. The source material was naive CD4+ T cells sorted from blood. Subset reported: CD45RA+ positively selected. The DNA for the CDR3 is TGTGCCAGCTCACCATCGCAGGGGCTCTCCTACGAGCAGTACTTC. As protein: CASSPSQGLSYEQYF.